Below are 21 T cell receptor beta chains sequenced from a single sample in a study of shared clonotypes between healthy human individuals. The method was immunoSEQ multiplex PCR; TCRdb's version includes in-frame clones alone and lacks a portion of them. This table has about 1.1 million clones, 75% to 80% appearing once. Sequenced material: memory CD4+ T cells from PBMCs. Described subset: CD45RA-negative fraction. These receptors came from a man between 18 and 35 years old in good health. Some clones in this sample may be carry-over from other donors' samples.

This sequence joins TRBV2 and TRBJ1-1; D gene unclear. Trimming left V 7 bases short and J 2 bases short, with 11 bases between. Germline CDR1 reads SNHLY; CDR2 reads FYNNEI. CDR3 length: 13 amino acids. The CDR3 region is CASNTLANTEAFF. The CDR3 coding sequence is TGTGCCAGCAATACATTAGCAAACACTGAAGCTTTCTTT. The full variable domain, with the rest looked up from reference TRBV2 and TRBJ1-1, is EPEVTQTPSHQVTQMGQEVILRCVPISNHLYFYWYRQILGQKVEFLVSFYNNEISEKSEIFDDQFSVERPDGSNFTLKIRSTKLEDSAMYFCASNTLANTEAFFGQGTRLTVV.

The chain combines TRBV15 with TRBJ1-1; no reliable D call. Germline V gene lookup returns CDR1 LNHNV and CDR2 YYDKDF (reference sequence). Trimming removed 0 bases from V and 0 bases from J, with 17 bases in between. The CDR3 spans 18 residues. The CDR3 loop reads CATSRDSVIREMNTEAFF. As DNA, the CDR3 is TGTGCCACCAGCAGAGATAGCGTTATTAGGGAGATGAACACTGAAGCTTTCTTT.

The chain is built from TRBV7-8 and TRBJ2-5, with TRBD1 matching over 7 bases. V shed 5 bases, J shed 5 bases, and the junction held 8 bases outside the gene matches. Per germline, CDR1 SGHVS and CDR2 FQNEAQ. The CDR3 has 14 residues. The CDR3 loop is CASSRRGSGETQYF. In DNA form, the CDR3 reads TGTGCCAGCAGCCGCAGGGGGAGTGGCGAGACCCAGTACTTC. Filled out from reference TRBV7-8 and TRBJ2-5, the complete variable domain reads GAGVSQSPRYKVAKRGQDVALRCDPISGHVSLFWYQQALGQGPEFLTYFQNEAQLDKSGLPSDRFFAERPEGSVSTLKIQRTQQEDSAVYLCASSRRGSGETQYFGPGTRLLVL.

V usage is TRBV7-2 and J usage is TRBJ1-3, with D possibly being TRBD1 (5 bases). Germline CDR1 and CDR2: SGHTA and FQGNSA. With 6 bases removed from V and 2 bases from J, the gap between germline ends came to 11 bases. The CDR3 extends over 14 amino acids. The CDR3: CASSQDSPGNTIYF. The CDR3 DNA reads TGTGCCAGCAGTCAAGACAGTCCTGGAAACACCATATATTTT.

V gene TRBV5-1 combines with J gene TRBJ1-1; D might be TRBD1 (5 bases). Germline CDR1 and CDR2: SGHRS and YFSETQ. This CDR3 is built from 16 residues. Trimming removed 0 bases at V and 1 base at J, with 13 bases between. CDR3 bases: TGCGCCAGCAGCTTGGGACGGGGGGATTCGAACACTGAAGCTTTCTTT. Its translation is CASSLGRGDSNTEAFF.

This clone was observed a few times. The rearrangement uses TRBV18 and TRBJ1-2; D unclear. V was pared by 1 base and J by 0 bases, with 9 bases between. CDR3 size: 15 residues. Looked up from germline, CDR1 is KGHSH and CDR2 is LQKENI. The DNA of the CDR3 is TGTGCCAGCTCACCACGCGACCAGTCTAACTATGGCTACACCTTC. It translates to CASSPRDQSNYGYTF.

As regards this clone: Other nucleotide sequences in the sample specify the same CDR3. V is TRBV28 and J is TRBJ2-3; 7 positions match TRBD1. The CDR3 runs to 13 residues. The V gene end was trimmed by 7 bases and the J gene end by 3 bases; junction bases not matched to a gene: 4. Germline loops: CDR1 MDHEN, CDR2 SYDVKM. The CDR3 reads CASTLQGTDTQYF. Written as DNA, the CDR3 is TGTGCCAGCACCTTACAGGGGACAGATACGCAGTATTTT.

This clone was recorded at least ten times. CDR3 coding DNA: TGTGCCAGCAGGGTTCTAGGACAGGACACTGAAGCTTTCTTT. This gives the protein CASRVLGQDTEAFF. The genes are TRBV2 and TRBJ1-1; TRBD1 aligns across 7 bases. V lost 6 bases, J lost 3 bases, and 7 bases stayed unmatched. CDR3 length: 14 amino acids. Germline values: CDR1 SNHLY, CDR2 FYNNEI. Using reference TRBV2 and TRBJ1-1 for the parts outside the CDR3, the full variable domain is EPEVTQTPSHQVTQMGQEVILRCVPISNHLYFYWYRQILGQKVEFLVSFYNNEISEKSEIFDDQFSVERPDGSNFTLKIRSTKLEDSAMYFCASRVLGQDTEAFFGQGTRLTVV.

This clone was recorded once. The rearrangement links TRBV5-1 to TRBJ2-3; TRBD1 matches at 8 bases. Germline CDR1 is SGHRS and CDR2 is YFSETQ. The J segment lost 4 bases and the V segment lost 4 bases, leaving 5 bases of the junction unmatched. This CDR3 spans 14 amino acids. CDR3 protein: CASSQGQGSDTQYF. The CDR3 region has the DNA TGCGCCAGCAGCCAAGGACAGGGCTCAGATACGCAGTATTTT.

CDR3 sequence: CASSRSGRVNTGELFF. CDR3 nucleotide sequence: TGTGCCAGCAGCCGTAGCGGGAGGGTTAACACCGGGGAGCTGTTTTTT. The chain links TRBV7-8 to TRBJ2-2, with TRBD2 matching 11 bases. The CDR3 covers 16 residues. Looked up from germline, CDR1 is SGHVS and CDR2 is FQNEAQ. The V segment lost 5 bases and the J segment 2 bases; nucleotides outside the gene matches: 4.

The chain carries TRBV18 and TRBJ2-3, with 14 positions matching TRBD2. Germline trimming cut 2 bases from V and 6 bases from J; bases unmatched to any gene: 10. Germline V CDR1 and CDR2: KGHSH, LQKENI. CDR3 size: 18 residues. The chain's CDR3 is CASSPTTGTSGSWDTQYF. CDR3 nucleotide sequence: TGTGCCAGCTCACCAACTACCGGGACTAGCGGGAGTTGGGATACGCAGTATTTT.

The chain has TRBV5-1 and TRBJ2-3; 7 bases are a match to TRBD1. The CDR3 contains 16 residues. The V and J ends lost 2 bases and 4 bases, in that order; junction bases with no gene match: 10. Germline V gene sequence: CDR1 SGHRS, CDR2 YFSETQ. This chain's CDR3 is CASSLSPGQPSDTQYF. CDR3 sequence (DNA): TGCGCCAGCAGCTTATCTCCGGGACAGCCATCAGATACGCAGTATTTT.

Comments on this clone: The same CDR3 is also encoded by other DNA sequences in this sample. The chain has TRBV27 and TRBJ1-2, with D uncertain. Germline CDR1 MNHEY, CDR2 SMNVEV (reference sequence). CDR3 length: 13 residues. Trimming shortened V by 3 bases and J by 2 bases, and 7 bases separated the two germline ends. The CDR3 loop is CASSLAVNYGYTF. CDR3 DNA: TGTGCCAGCAGTTTGGCGGTAAACTATGGCTACACCTTC.

This chain joins TRBV5-4 and TRBJ1-2; perhaps TRBD1 as D (5 bases). The V gene lost 4 bases and the J gene lost 5 bases, with 21 bases spanning the gap. Germline loops: CDR1 SGHNT, CDR2 YYREEE (reference sequence). The CDR3 runs 16 residues. DNA for the CDR3: TGTGCCAGCAGCCCCGGGGGGGTCCCCCAAGCATATGGCTACACCTTC. Translated: CASSPGGVPQAYGYTF.

The V and J genes are TRBV18 and TRBJ2-3, with D unclear. Trimming pared 6 bases from V and 6 bases from J, leaving 4 bases between. CDR1 KGHSH and CDR2 LQKENI come from the germline V gene. The CDR3 has 10 residues. The CDR3 bases are TGTGCCAGCTCGGGGGATACGCAGTATTTT. Translated, it gives CASSGDTQYF.

This clone appeared many times. V is TRBV7-2 and J is TRBJ1-1, with no clear D. The CDR3 is 13 amino acids. V lost 5 bases and J 8 bases, leaving 15 bases between the germline ends. In germline, CDR1 is SGHTA, CDR2 FQGNSA. In DNA, the CDR3 is TGTGCCAGCAGCCTATCCGACGGTGGGGAAGCTTTCTTT. Protein product: CASSLSDGGEAFF. The full variable domain, its missing parts supplied by reference TRBV7-2 and TRBJ1-1, is GAGVSQSPSNKVTEKGKDVELRCDPISGHTALYWYRQSLGQGLEFLIYFQGNSAPDKSGLPSDRFSAERTGGSVSTLTIQRTQQEDSAVYLCASSLSDGGEAFFGQGTRLTVV.

This sequence joins TRBV6-1 and TRBJ1-3; D is perhaps TRBD1 (5 bases). Looked up from germline, CDR1 is MNHNS and CDR2 is SASEGT. V was clipped by 6 bases and J by 4 bases, with 7 bases between them. The CDR3 spans 12 residues. The CDR3 sequence is CASRDSGNTIYF. As DNA, the CDR3 is TGTGCCAGCAGAGACAGCGGAAACACCATATATTTT.

The CDR3 coding sequence is TGTGCCAGCAGTTCGACGGGTCGCTACAATGAGCAGTTCTTC. Its protein product is CASSSTGRYNEQFF. The rearrangement links TRBV27 to TRBJ2-1; the D is unclear. The CDR3 extends over 14 amino acids. V lost 4 bases, J lost 3 bases, and 10 bases lay in between. The V gene's germline CDR1 is MNHEY and CDR2 SMNVEV (reference sequence).

This clone was seen only once. The chain uses TRBV25-1 and TRBJ2-5; D is undetermined. This CDR3 is 14 amino acids long. V was cut by 3 bases and J by 4 bases, with 12 bases left in between. Germline CDR1 reads MGHDK; CDR2 reads SYGVNS. This chain's CDR3 is CASSERSGRETQYF. CDR3 bases: TGTGCCAGCAGTGAGAGGAGTGGGCGAGAGACCCAGTACTTC.

In this sample, this clone turned up a few times. This chain joins TRBV9 and TRBJ2-1; D remains unclear. The CDR3 covers 15 residues. V lost 2 bases and J 2 bases, leaving 11 bases between the germline ends. Germline CDR1 reads SGDLS; CDR2 reads YYNGEE. CDR3 coding DNA: TGTGCCAGCAGCGTGTGGTCGGAACCCTACAATGAGCAGTTCTTC. Protein: CASSVWSEPYNEQFF.

Turning to this clone: The sample contains more than one DNA sequence encoding this CDR3. The chain is built from TRBV5-1 and TRBJ2-5, with 7 bases lining up with TRBD1. The CDR3 sequence is 14 residues long. Germline-derived CDR1 and CDR2 are SGHRS and YFSETQ. V gave up 0 bases and J gave up 4 bases; unmatched junction bases: 3. The CDR3 DNA is TGCGCCAGCAGCTTGGCAGGGGGTCGAGAGACCCAGTACTTC. It encodes CASSLAGGRETQYF.